This entry lists 23 T cell receptor beta chains sequenced from one sample in a study of CXCR3-negative and CXCR3-positive naive CD8 T cells. Study-wide points: For CXCR3-positive naive cells, TRB CDR3s were more hydrophobic than those of CXCR3-negative naive cells.

These receptors' targets are unknown. The libraries of TRB cDNA were prepared using 5' RACE with UMI labels. TCRdb re-called the 5' RACE reads; every CDR3 protein appears as one record, without DNA. This sample's table has tens of thousands of distinct CDR3 sequences. Material for sequencing was naive CXCR3+ CD8+ T cells from blood. Subset: CD45RO-CCR7+CD27+CD95- naive CD8+ T cells expressing CXCR3 (TNR3+). All receptors come from a human donor in good health. Some clones in this sample may be carry-over from other donors' samples.

The genes are TRBV2 and TRBJ1-5; lacking DNA, the TRBD1 call made by TCRdb goes unchecked. Germline-derived CDR1 and CDR2 are SNHLY and FYNNEI. There are 15 residues in the CDR3. CDR3 loop: CASVQGMDSNQPQHF.

This chain uses TRBV7-2 with TRBJ2-1; absent DNA, TCRdb's TRBD2 call cannot be checked. Per germline, CDR1 SGHTA and CDR2 FQGNSA. The CDR3 is made up of 17 amino acids. The CDR3 loop is CASSLPTSGSSYNEQFF.

This chain connects TRBV3-1 to TRBJ1-5; the TRBD1 assignment by TCRdb is unverifiable without DNA. CDR1 and CDR2 from the germline V gene are LGHDT and YNNKEL (reference sequence). The CDR3 loop spans 15 amino acids. CDR3 region: CASSQDQGRTRPQHF.

The J gene is TRBJ2-2, the V gene TRBV12-3 or TRBV12-4; the TCRdb call, TRBD1, lacks DNA for checking. The CDR3 length is 13 residues. The CDR3: CASSSGATGELFF.

The chain uses TRBV28 and TRBJ2-1; TCRdb gives TRBD2 as the D gene, but with no DNA this cannot be confirmed. Germline assignment: CDR1 MDHEN and CDR2 SYDVKM. This CDR3 comprises 19 residues. The CDR3 loop reads CASSPGTSGFYEAYNEQFF.

The chain is built from TRBV30 and TRBJ1-2. The germline V gene encodes CDR1 GTSNPN and CDR2 SVGIG (reference sequence). CDR3 length equals 13 residues. The CDR3 loop is CAWSPPEFYGYTF.

This CDR3 reads CASRGPSYEQYF. V usage is TRBV5-1 and J usage is TRBJ2-7; the D call of TRBD2 rests on TCRdb alone, since no DNA is present to check it. Germline V gene lookup returns CDR1 SGHRS and CDR2 YFSETQ. This CDR3 spans 12 amino acids. The full variable domain, completed using reference TRBV5-1 and TRBJ2-7, is KAGVTQTPRYLIKTRGQQVTLSCSPISGHRSVSWYQQTPGQGLQFLFEYFSETQRNKGNFPGRFSGRQFSNSRSEMNVSTLELGDSALYLCASRGPSYEQYFGPGTRLTVT.

V gene TRBV4-1 combines with J gene TRBJ1-5. Germline CDR1 reads MGHRA; CDR2 reads YSYEKL. The CDR3 covers 15 residues. CDR3 protein: CASSPSDDYNQPQHF.

This chain connects TRBV7-9 to TRBJ2-7. This CDR3 region has 15 residues. Germline V gene data show CDR1 as SEHNR and CDR2 as FQNEAQ (reference sequence). CDR3: CASSPSGDDTYEQYF.

The chain carries TRBV6-2 or TRBV6-3 and TRBJ2-1; TCRdb's D call of TRBD2 is untestable without DNA. The CDR3 is 15 amino acids. Germline CDR1 MNHEY, CDR2 SVGEGT. The CDR3 is CASSPGTTAMDEQFF.

The chain combines TRBV18 with TRBJ1-5; TCRdb picks TRBD1, but there is no DNA to check that call. The germline V gene encodes CDR1 KGHSH and CDR2 LQKENI. The CDR3 loop spans 14 amino acids. The CDR3 spells CASSGTDSNQPQHF.

V usage is TRBV28 and J usage is TRBJ2-2. Germline CDR1 reads MDHEN; CDR2 reads SYDVKM. The CDR3 contains 17 residues. The CDR3 sequence: CASSLRYGGLGTGELFF.

The chain uses TRBV7-2 and TRBJ2-5; no DNA is available, so the TRBD2 call from TCRdb remains unchecked. CDR1 SGHTA and CDR2 FQGNSA come from the germline V gene. The CDR3 runs 14 residues. The CDR3 is CASTQLAGEETQYF.

The chain is built from TRBV20-1 and TRBJ2-5; TCRdb designates TRBD2, a call that cannot be tested without DNA. Germline V gives CDR1 DFQATT, CDR2 SNEGSKA (reference sequence). The CDR3 consists of 19 residues. CDR3 loop: CSAPAIKREQIFVQETQYF.

The chain employs TRBV14 and TRBJ2-7; TCRdb names TRBD1, which stays unverified in the absence of DNA. This CDR3 is 15 amino acids long. The germline CDR1 and CDR2 sequences are SGHDN and FVKESK. This CDR3 reads CASSHPPEGLREQYF.

CDR3 amino acids: CASSRKSSALYNEQFF. The chain carries TRBV4-3 and TRBJ2-1. CDR1 is LGHNA, CDR2 YSLEER, per germline. CDR3 length equals 16 residues.

The V call is TRBV29-1, the J call TRBJ2-2; as DNA is missing, the TRBD2 call by TCRdb cannot be tested. The CDR3 totals 14 residues. Germline CDR1 is SQVTM and CDR2 is ANQGSEA. This CDR3 reads CSGSSGGGGGELFF.

The V gene is TRBV7-9, the J gene TRBJ2-2. From germline, CDR1 is SEHNR and CDR2 FQNEAQ (reference sequence). There are 14 residues in the CDR3. The CDR3 loop is CASSWNMNTGELFF.

The chain employs TRBV12-3 or TRBV12-4 and TRBJ1-2; TCRdb selects TRBD1, and the lack of DNA leaves this call unchecked. CDR3 length: 11 amino acids. CDR3 in amino acids: CASSTTGGYTF.

V and J are TRBV12-3 or TRBV12-4 and TRBJ2-3. The CDR3 is 14 residues long. CDR3 in amino acids: CASSTFGRTDTQYF.

The genes are TRBV15 and TRBJ2-1; TCRdb reports TRBD1, a call that lacks DNA to check it against. Germline lookup yields CDR1 LNHNV and CDR2 YYDKDF (reference sequence). CDR3 size: 14 residues. This CDR3 is CATSRPDSYNEQFF.

The chain couples TRBV7-2 to TRBJ2-7. The CDR3 totals 16 residues. Germline CDR1 and CDR2: SGHTA and FQGNSA. The CDR3 here is CASSLNKDRGSYEQYF. The variable domain in full, with the rest retrieved from reference TRBV7-2 and TRBJ2-7, is GAGVSQSPSNKVTEKGKDVELRCDPISGHTALYWYRQSLGQGLEFLIYFQGNSAPDKSGLPSDRFSAERTGGSVSTLTIQRTQQEDSAVYLCASSLNKDRGSYEQYFGPGTRLTVT.

The gene calls are TRBV27 and TRBJ2-1; TCRdb's assignment of TRBD1 cannot be checked, as there is no DNA. The germline V gene encodes CDR1 MNHEY and CDR2 SMNVEV (reference sequence). This CDR3 region has 15 residues. The chain's CDR3 is CASGYRVSSYNEQFF.